These 6 T cell receptor beta chains were all obtained from the same sample, sequenced in a study of T-cell memory formation after mild COVID-19. TCRdb re-analysed the 5' RACE reads in MiXCR, keeping a single row per CDR3 protein. The sample has around 500,000 distinct CDR3 sequences, over 15% seen once. The source material was PBMCs or a T cell subset sorted from them (not recorded which). The source is an adult woman who had mild COVID-19 (a few samples of this study predate the infection). Cell type and time point are not known.

This clonotype showed up just a few times. The chain joins TRBV28 to TRBJ1-1, with D tentatively TRBD1 (5 bases). V was cut by 5 bases and J by 9 bases, with 16 bases left in between. From germline, CDR1 is MDHEN and CDR2 SYDVKM. This CDR3 is built from 13 residues. The CDR3 loop is CASSPMRQTKAFF. The CDR3 DNA reads as TGTGCCAGCAGTCCAATGAGACAGACGAAAGCTTTCTTT.

This clonotype showed up many times. The CDR3 protein is CASSLSPSGGTYEQYF. CDR3 DNA: TGTGCCAGCAGCTTGAGTCCCAGCGGGGGAACCTACGAGCAGTACTTC. The V and J genes are TRBV5-6 and TRBJ2-7, with 8 positions matching TRBD2. The CDR3 covers 16 residues. Germline values: CDR1 SGHDT, CDR2 YYEEEE. The V gene end was trimmed by 1 base and the J gene end by 2 bases; junction bases not matched to a gene: 8.

This rearrangement joins TRBV7-6 to TRBJ2-2, with 9 bases that match TRBD1. V lost 4 bases to trimming and J lost 8 bases; unmatched junction nucleotides: 11. CDR1 SGHVS and CDR2 FNYEAQ come from the germline V gene. The CDR3 length is 16 residues. For the CDR3, the DNA is TGTGCCAGCAGCTCACAGGGGGCGTCCGTCTCTGGGGAGCTGTTTTTT. This sequence encodes CASSSQGASVSGELFF.

In this sample, this clonotype turned up many times. The rearrangement links TRBV7-9 to TRBJ2-1; unclear D gene. From germline, CDR1 is SEHNR and CDR2 FQNEAQ (reference sequence). The CDR3 is 16 amino acids. V was pared by 5 bases and J by 0 bases, with 14 bases between. CDR3 sequence reads: CASSPPGGSSYNEQFF. The CDR3 DNA reads TGTGCCAGCAGCCCGCCGGGCGGCAGCTCCTACAATGAGCAGTTCTTC.

The chain couples TRBV20-1 to TRBJ1-2; D possibly corresponds to TRBD1 (5 bases). The V end lost 0 bases, the J end lost 6 bases, and 11 bases lay between the germline ends. The CDR3 contains 13 residues. Per germline, CDR1 DFQATT and CDR2 SNEGSKA (reference sequence). CDR3 nucleotides: TGCAGTGCTAGAGATATAGGGGCCCATGGCTACACCTTC. Its translation is CSARDIGAHGYTF.

A few counts support this clonotype. V gene TRBV25-1 combines with J gene TRBJ2-7; tentatively, D is TRBD1 (6 bases). This CDR3 has 15 amino acids. Germline V lookup: CDR1 MGHDK, CDR2 SYGVNS. V shed 1 base and J shed 5 bases, with 15 bases lying between them. CDR3 sequence: CASSELGYRDHEQYF. Here the CDR3 DNA reads TGTGCCAGCAGTGAATTGGGATACAGGGACCACGAGCAGTACTTC.